This T cell receptor beta chain was captured in a study of cytomegalovirus exposure and HLA in healthy donors. Findings of the study overall: Later work showed greater clonal expansion in HLA-associated TCR beta chains than in equally common others.

The CDR3 spans 12 residues. Between the trimmed V and J ends, which lost 4 bases and 9 bases, there was a span of 11 bases. Germline V gives CDR1 SGHTS, CDR2 YDEGEE. This clone has only a few counts. Its antigen is unknown. The PCR ran on 60 Vbeta and 13 Jbeta primers. TCRdb's table, derived via immunoSEQ multiplex PCR, lists solely in-frame clones and lacks some. The sample holds around 140,000 clones, approximately 77% seen once. The receptor was isolated from a woman in her thirties or forties in good health and CMV-seronegative. This chain connects TRBV5-8 to TRBJ1-5; the D is unclear. What was sequenced was PBMCs. The CDR3 loop is CASSPHRGPQHF. The CDR3 coding sequence is TGTGCCAGCAGCCCCCACCGAGGGCCCCAGCATTTT.